This entry lists 10 T cell receptor beta chains sequenced from one sample in a study of early T cells in non-severe SARS-CoV-2 infection. MiXCR was run by TCRdb on the 5' RACE reads, yielding one entry per CDR3 protein. The sample gives about 30,000 distinct CDR3 sequences, less than 6.5% of which show up once; 3.5% is in the top ten. Sequencing used whole blood. The receptors shown here come from an adult who was a healthcare worker with PCR-confirmed SARS-CoV-2 infection or an uninfected control (not recorded which).

This clonotype occurred a few times. The chain combines TRBV9 with TRBJ2-3; D is unresolved. Germline CDR1 SGDLS, CDR2 YYNGEE. Trimming took off 1 base at V and 6 bases at J, with 9 bases between the two ends. There are 13 residues in the CDR3. This chain's CDR3 is CASSVLVGDTQYF. CDR3 bases: TGTGCCAGCAGCGTATTAGTGGGCGATACGCAGTATTTT.

The rearrangement joins TRBV29-1 to TRBJ2-7, with D tentatively TRBD1 or TRBD2 (5 bases each). CDR1 and CDR2 from the germline V gene are SQVTM and ANQGSEA. V was pared by 7 bases and J by 4 bases, with 29 bases between. The CDR3 extends over 17 amino acids. CDR3: CSARDTWGRKENYEQYF. The CDR3 region has the DNA TGCAGCGCTAGAGACACGTGGGGGAGAAAGGAGAATTACGAGCAGTACTTC.

This clonotype was seen repeatedly, ten times or more. The DNA for the CDR3 is TGTGCCAGTTTAGGGAGACGGAGAACTAATGAAAAACTGTTTTTT. It is translated as CASLGRRRTNEKLFF. V usage is TRBV19 and J usage is TRBJ1-4; D gene unclear. Per germline, CDR1 LNHDA and CDR2 SQIVND (reference sequence). There are 15 residues in the CDR3. V lost 8 bases and J lost 1, with 14 bases in between.

At least ten counts were recorded for this clonotype. The chain joins TRBV10-3 to TRBJ2-5; 9 positions agree with TRBD2. The CDR3 contains 15 residues. Germline values: CDR1 ENHRY, CDR2 SYGVKD. V gave up 4 bases and J gave up 2 bases; unmatched junction bases: 5. DNA for the CDR3: TGTGCCATCAGTGCTGCTAGCGGGATACAAGAGACCCAGTACTTC. Translating it yields CAISAASGIQETQYF.

This clonotype came up many times. The chain carries TRBV25-1 and TRBJ2-3; 8 bases map to TRBD2. This CDR3 is 17 amino acids long. J lost 7 bases, V lost 4 bases, and 16 bases had no gene match. Germline CDR1 MGHDK, CDR2 SYGVNS. The DNA for the CDR3 is TGTGCCAGCAGTGGGGCCGTTGGAGCGGGGGAAGTCAATACGCAGTATTTT. Amino acid sequence: CASSGAVGAGEVNTQYF.

The rearrangement links TRBV10-3 to TRBJ2-1; 9 nucleotides line up with TRBD2. With 11 bases clipped from V and 4 bases from J, the junction kept 18 bases outside the gene matches. From germline, CDR1 is ENHRY and CDR2 SYGVKD. CDR3 length: 17 residues. CDR3 sequence: CAADGSGSGLHYNEQFF. The CDR3 bases are TGTGCCGCCGACGGTAGCGGGAGTGGTCTTCATTACAATGAGCAGTTCTTC.

This clonotype was found many times. This rearrangement joins TRBV3-1 to TRBJ2-1, with 8 bases identical to TRBD1. With V trimmed by 3 bases and J by 9 bases, 10 bases remained unmatched. Per germline, CDR1 LGHDT and CDR2 YNNKEL (reference sequence). The CDR3 extends over 15 amino acids. The CDR3 DNA is TGTGCCAGCAGCCACGGGGGCAGGGGGCGCGGTGAGCAGTTCTTC. It is translated as CASSHGGRGRGEQFF.

In its sample, this clonotype was seen many times. This sequence joins TRBV3-1 and TRBJ1-1, with unresolved D. Germline assignment: CDR1 LGHDT and CDR2 YNNKEL (reference sequence). The CDR3 loop spans 11 amino acids. Trimming stripped 3 bases from V and 7 bases from J, with 6 bases between. The DNA for the CDR3 is TGTGCCAGCAGCCAGGGTGATGAAGCTTTCTTT. This gives the protein CASSQGDEAFF.

The chain recombines TRBV28 with TRBJ2-2, with 10 bases identical to TRBD2. The length of the CDR3 is 16 residues. Looked up from germline, CDR1 is MDHEN and CDR2 is SYDVKM. With V trimmed by 2 bases and J by 7 bases, 7 bases remained unmatched. For the CDR3, the DNA is TGTGCCAGCAGTTTACCTAGCGGGAGTGTCGGCGGGGAGCTGTTTTTT. Encoded protein: CASSLPSGSVGGELFF.

The chain employs TRBV7-8 and TRBJ1-1, with D hard to call. CDR1 SGHVS and CDR2 FQNEAQ come from the germline V gene. The CDR3 totals 13 residues. V gave up 1 base and J gave up 1 base, with 4 bases separating them. CDR3: CASSLVTNTEAFF. In DNA form, the CDR3 reads TGTGCCAGCAGCTTAGTCACGAACACTGAAGCTTTCTTT. Full variable domain (outside the CDR3, taken from reference TRBV7-8 and TRBJ1-1): GAGVSQSPRYKVAKRGQDVALRCDPISGHVSLFWYQQALGQGPEFLTYFQNEAQLDKSGLPSDRFFAERPEGSVSTLKIQRTQQEDSAVYLCASSLVTNTEAFFGQGTRLTVV.